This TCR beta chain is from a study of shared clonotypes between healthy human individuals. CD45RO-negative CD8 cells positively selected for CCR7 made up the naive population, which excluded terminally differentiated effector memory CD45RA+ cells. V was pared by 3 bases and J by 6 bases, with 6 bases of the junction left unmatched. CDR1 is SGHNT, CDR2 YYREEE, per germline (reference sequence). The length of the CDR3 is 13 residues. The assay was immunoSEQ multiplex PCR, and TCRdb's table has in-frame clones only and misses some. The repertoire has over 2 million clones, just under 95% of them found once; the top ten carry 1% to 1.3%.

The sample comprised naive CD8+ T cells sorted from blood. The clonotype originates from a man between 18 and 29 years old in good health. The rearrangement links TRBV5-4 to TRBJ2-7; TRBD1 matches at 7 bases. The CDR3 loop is CASSYGTVGEQYF. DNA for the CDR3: TGTGCCAGCAGCTACGGGACAGTTGGCGAGCAGTACTTC.